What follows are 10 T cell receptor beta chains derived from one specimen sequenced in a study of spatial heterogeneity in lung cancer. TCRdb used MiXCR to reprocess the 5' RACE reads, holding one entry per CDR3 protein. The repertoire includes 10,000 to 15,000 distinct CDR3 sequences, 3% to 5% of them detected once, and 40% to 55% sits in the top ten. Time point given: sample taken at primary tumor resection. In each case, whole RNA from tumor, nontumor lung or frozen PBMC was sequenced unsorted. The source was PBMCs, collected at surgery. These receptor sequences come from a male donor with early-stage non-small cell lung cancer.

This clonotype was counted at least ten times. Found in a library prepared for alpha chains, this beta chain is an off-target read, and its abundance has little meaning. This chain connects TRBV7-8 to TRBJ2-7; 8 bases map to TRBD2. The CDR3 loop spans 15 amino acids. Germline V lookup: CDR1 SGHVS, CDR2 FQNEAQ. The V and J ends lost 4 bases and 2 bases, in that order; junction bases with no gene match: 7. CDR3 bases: TGTGCCAGCAGCTCGGGGGCGGGAGGACCCTACGAGCAGTACTTC. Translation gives CASSSGAGGPYEQYF.

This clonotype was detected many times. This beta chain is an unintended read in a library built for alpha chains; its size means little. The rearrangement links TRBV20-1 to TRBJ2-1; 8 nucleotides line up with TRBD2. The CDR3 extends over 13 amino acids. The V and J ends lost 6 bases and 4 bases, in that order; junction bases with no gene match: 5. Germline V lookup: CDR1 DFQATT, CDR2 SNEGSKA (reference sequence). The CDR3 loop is CSARLAKYNEQFF. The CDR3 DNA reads TGCAGTGCCCGACTAGCGAAATACAATGAGCAGTTCTTC.

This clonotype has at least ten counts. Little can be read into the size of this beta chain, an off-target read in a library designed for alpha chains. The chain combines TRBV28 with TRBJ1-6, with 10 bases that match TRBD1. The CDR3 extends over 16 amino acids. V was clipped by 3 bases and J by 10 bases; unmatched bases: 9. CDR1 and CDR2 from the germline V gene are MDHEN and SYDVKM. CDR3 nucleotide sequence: TGTGCCAGCAGTTTGGGGGGCGGGACAGGGGAGTCACCCCTCCACTTT. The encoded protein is CASSLGGGTGESPLHF.

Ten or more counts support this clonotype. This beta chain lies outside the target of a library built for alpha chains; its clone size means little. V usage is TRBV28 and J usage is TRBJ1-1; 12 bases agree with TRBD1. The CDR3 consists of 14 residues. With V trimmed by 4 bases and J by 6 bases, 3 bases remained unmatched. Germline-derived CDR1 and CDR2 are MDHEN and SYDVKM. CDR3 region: CASSSGQGAAEAFF. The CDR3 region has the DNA TGTGCCAGCAGTTCGGGACAGGGGGCCGCTGAAGCTTTCTTT.

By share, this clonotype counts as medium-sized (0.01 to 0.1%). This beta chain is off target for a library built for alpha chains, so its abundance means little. In nucleotides, the CDR3 is TGCAGTGCTAGAGATTGGCGGGAATTGGATGAGCAGTTCTTC. Amino acid sequence: CSARDWRELDEQFF. The chain recombines TRBV20-1 with TRBJ2-1; tentative D call: TRBD2 (6 bases). Trimming pared 0 bases from V and 8 bases from J, leaving 14 bases between. The CDR3 has 14 amino acids. The germline gives CDR1 DFQATT, CDR2 SNEGSKA (reference sequence).

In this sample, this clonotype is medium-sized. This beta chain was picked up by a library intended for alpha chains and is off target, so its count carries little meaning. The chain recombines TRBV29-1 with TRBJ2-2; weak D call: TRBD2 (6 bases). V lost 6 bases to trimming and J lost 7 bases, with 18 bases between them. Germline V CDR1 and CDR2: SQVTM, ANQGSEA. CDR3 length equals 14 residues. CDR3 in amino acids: CSVRPLARSGELFF. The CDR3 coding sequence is TGCAGCGTCCGTCCACTAGCTCGGAGCGGGGAGCTGTTTTTT.

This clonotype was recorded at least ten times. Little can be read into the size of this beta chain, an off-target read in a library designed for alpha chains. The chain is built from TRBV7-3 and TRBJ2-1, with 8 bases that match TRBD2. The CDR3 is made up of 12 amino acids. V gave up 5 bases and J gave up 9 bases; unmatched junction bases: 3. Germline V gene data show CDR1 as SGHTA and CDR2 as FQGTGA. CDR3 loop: CASSPGLGEQFF. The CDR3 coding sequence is TGTGCCAGCAGCCCGGGACTAGGTGAGCAGTTCTTC.

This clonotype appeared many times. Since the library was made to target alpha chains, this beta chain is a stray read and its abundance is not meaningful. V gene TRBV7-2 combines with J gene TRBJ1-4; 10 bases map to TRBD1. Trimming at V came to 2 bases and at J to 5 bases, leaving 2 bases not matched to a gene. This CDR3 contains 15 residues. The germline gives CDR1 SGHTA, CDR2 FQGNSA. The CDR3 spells CASSLRTGGNEKLFF. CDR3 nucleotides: TGTGCCAGCAGCTTAAGGACAGGGGGGAATGAAAAACTGTTTTTT.

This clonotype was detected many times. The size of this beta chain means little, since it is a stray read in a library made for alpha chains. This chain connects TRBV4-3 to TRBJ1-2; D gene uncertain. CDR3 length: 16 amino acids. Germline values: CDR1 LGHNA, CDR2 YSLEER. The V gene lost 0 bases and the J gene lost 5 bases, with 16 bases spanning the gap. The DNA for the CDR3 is TGCGCCAGCAGCCAAGAGAGTAGCTCCTGGGGTTATGGCTACACCTTC. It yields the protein CASSQESSSWGYGYTF.

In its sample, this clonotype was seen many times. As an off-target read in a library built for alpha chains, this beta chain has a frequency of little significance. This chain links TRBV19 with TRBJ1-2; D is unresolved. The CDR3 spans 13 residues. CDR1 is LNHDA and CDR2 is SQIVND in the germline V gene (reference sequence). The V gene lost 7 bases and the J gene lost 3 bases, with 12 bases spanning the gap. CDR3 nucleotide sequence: TGTGCCAGTACCCTCCAGCGGGACTATGGCTACACCTTC. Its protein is CASTLQRDYGYTF. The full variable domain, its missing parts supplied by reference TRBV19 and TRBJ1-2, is DGGITQSPKYLFRKEGQNVTLSCEQNLNHDAMYWYRQDPGQGLRLIYYSQIVNDFQKGDIAEGYSVSREKKESFPLTVTSAQKNPTAFYLCASTLQRDYGYTFGSGTRLTVV.